This T cell receptor beta chain is drawn from a study of cytomegalovirus exposure and HLA in healthy donors. Use of 60 Vbeta and 13 Jbeta primers characterized the PCR. Some clones are missing from TCRdb's copy, which holds only in-frame ones; the method was immunoSEQ multiplex PCR. Of about 160,000 clones in the sample, about 80% were seen once. This TCR came from a woman aged 45-65 years in good health and CMV-seropositive. The sample consisted of PBMCs.

The CDR3 protein is CASSPYTTGTEKLFF. CDR3 nucleotide sequence: TGTGCCAGCAGCCCATACACAACAGGGACTGAAAAACTGTTTTTT. V is TRBV2 and J is TRBJ1-4; a weak D match, TRBD1 (6 bases). Germline CDR1 SNHLY, CDR2 FYNNEI. CDR3 length equals 15 residues. V lost 6 bases, J lost 7 bases, and 18 bases lay in between.